This record looks at one TCR beta chain sequence and its context. After removal of 5 bases from V and 7 bases from J, the junction contained 11 bases not matched to a gene. Germline values: CDR1 MNHEY, CDR2 SVGAGI. The CDR3 is 15 amino acids. The data were taken from a study of blood T cell repertoires in COVID-19. Study information: Samples taken during acute and convalescent COVID-19 were collected in the United States, Italy and Spain. T cells, B-cell-depleted T cells, or PBMCs supplied cDNA or gDNA.

Authors' methods: Amplification of reference gene primers was used by the study to estimate nucleated cell counts. Assay used: immunoSEQ multiplex PCR; TCRdb lists only in-frame clones, some missing. V, J and clone size reflect that table, while D and trimming were determined from the DNA. The sample lists around 57,000 clones; over 90% were seen once. The chain combines TRBV6-5 with TRBJ2-7; 10 bases map to TRBD1. The clonotype was recovered from a man aged 50 to 60 with acute or convalescent COVID-19. The sequencing input was peripheral blood. CDR3 in amino acids: CASSQGGDRGSEQYF. Here the CDR3 DNA reads TGTGCCAGCAGTCAGGGAGGGGACAGGGGTAGTGAGCAGTACTTC.